One sample yielded the 23 T cell receptor beta chains listed below, sequenced in a study of breast tumors, draining lymph nodes, adjacent tissues. TCRdb passed the multiplex PCR reads through MiXCR, listing each CDR3 protein once. The sample shows some 170,000 distinct CDR3 sequences, approximately 30% of them seen only once. Samples came from axillary lymph nodes draining the breast cancer. Source material: axillary lymph node tissue. Source of these receptors: a female donor with breast cancer. Some clones in this sample may be carry-over from other donors' samples.

This clonotype was seen repeatedly, ten times or more. The rearrangement joins TRBV12-3 or TRBV12-4 to TRBJ2-6, with D unclear. V lost 4 bases and J 0 bases, leaving 4 bases between the germline ends. This CDR3 is 14 amino acids long. CDR3 in DNA: TGTGCCAGCAGTTACAGCTCTGGGGCCAACGTCCTGACTTTC. It specifies CASSYSSGANVLTF.

Comments on this clonotype: The junction and the germline gene differ at one end; a read error may be behind it. This chain joins TRBV13 and TRBJ2-5; D is possibly TRBD1 (7 bases). This CDR3 has 15 amino acids. Germline assignment: CDR1 PRHDT and CDR2 FYEKMQ (reference sequence). The DNA for the CDR3 is TGTGCCAGCAGCGGACGGGGGACAGTCCAAGAGACCCAGCACTTC. It specifies CASSGRGTVQETQHF.

This clonotype was observed many times. DNA for the CDR3: TGTGCCAGCAGTTTAACCGTTTTCTCTGGAAACACCATATATTTT. This gives the protein CASSLTVFSGNTIYF. The J gene is TRBJ1-3, the V gene TRBV6-5; no definite D call. This CDR3 spans 15 amino acids. Germline V gene data show CDR1 as MNHEY and CDR2 as SVGAGI. V was cut by 4 bases and J by 0 bases, with 10 bases left in between.

This clonotype has at least ten counts. The genes are TRBV6-1 and TRBJ1-3; unclear D gene. CDR3 size: 16 residues. V was trimmed by 8 bases and J by 3 bases, leaving 20 bases between them. Germline V gene lookup returns CDR1 MNHNS and CDR2 SASEGT. The CDR3, as DNA: TGTGCCAGCCGATATGAGGAGTCAGGTCGTGGAAACACCATATATTTT. Its protein product is CASRYEESGRGNTIYF.

The J gene is TRBJ1-6, the V gene TRBV19, with no clear D. The CDR3 contains 15 residues. The germline CDR1 and CDR2 sequences are LNHDA and SQIVND (reference sequence). V was pared by 9 bases and J by 6 bases, with 18 bases between. CDR3 bases: TGTGCCAGGAGCTCAGGTGATTGGGGTAATTCACCCCTCCACTTT. Translated: CARSSGDWGNSPLHF.

This clonotype occurred many times. The rearrangement links TRBV28 to TRBJ1-4; D gene unclear. The CDR3 extends over 11 amino acids. Germline V gene lookup returns CDR1 MDHEN and CDR2 SYDVKM. V was shortened by 8 bases and J by 8 bases, with 9 bases between the two germline ends. The CDR3 sequence: CASGPGEKLFF. The CDR3 DNA sequence: TGTGCCAGCGGGCCCGGAGAAAAACTGTTTTTT.

As for this clonotype: This may arise from a read error, as a much more abundant clone is one base away. The chain uses TRBV9 and TRBJ1-2, with TRBD1 identical over 10 bases. This CDR3 is 16 amino acids long. J lost 4 bases, V lost 4 bases, and 10 bases had no gene match. Per the germline V gene, CDR1 is SGDLS and CDR2 is YYNGEE. CDR3 region: CASSTPGQGSAYGYTF. The DNA for the CDR3 is TGTGCCAGCAGCACCCCGGGACAGGGGTCTGCCTATGGCTACACCTTC.

This clonotype was seen ten or more times. The chain joins TRBV20-1 to TRBJ1-6, with D possibly matching TRBD1 (5 bases). Germline CDR1 DFQATT, CDR2 SNEGSKA (reference sequence). This CDR3 region has 15 residues. The germline V and J ends were trimmed by 1 base and 7 bases, with 14 bases remaining between them. The CDR3 loop is CSARVRGGVNSPLHF. CDR3 bases: TGCAGTGCTAGAGTCCGGGGGGGGGTAAATTCACCCCTCCACTTT.

For the CDR3, the DNA is TGTGCCAGCAGCGTAGATCCGACAGGGAGCTACACCTTC. Its translation: CASSVDPTGSYTF. V is TRBV9 and J is TRBJ1-2; 7 bases match TRBD1. J lost 9 bases, V lost 0 bases, and 5 bases had no gene match. The CDR3 contains 13 residues. CDR1 and CDR2 (germline): SGDLS, YYNGEE.

This clonotype has a count of ten or more. This rearrangement joins TRBV28 to TRBJ1-2, with D perhaps TRBD1 (6 bases). Germline V lookup: CDR1 MDHEN, CDR2 SYDVKM. The CDR3 has 16 amino acids. Trimming stripped 4 bases from V and 2 bases from J, with 17 bases between. The chain's CDR3 is CASSSLQGLPNYGYTF. The CDR3 DNA reads TGTGCCAGCAGTTCGCTACAGGGACTCCCCAACTATGGCTACACCTTC.

As concerns this clonotype: Given a much more abundant clone one base away, this may be a read error. The chain has TRBV30 and TRBJ2-1, with D unclear. Trimming took off 1 base at V and 7 bases at J, with 8 bases between the two ends. The CDR3 covers 12 residues. From germline, CDR1 is GTSNPN and CDR2 SVGIG (reference sequence). CDR3 nucleotide sequence: TGTGCCTGGAGTGCTGGACGAAATGAGCAGTTCTTC. It specifies CAWSAGRNEQFF.

This clonotype was observed at least ten times. This chain uses TRBV20-1 with TRBJ1-4, with 7 bases fitting TRBD1. Germline assignment: CDR1 DFQATT and CDR2 SNEGSKA (reference sequence). V shed 0 bases and J 5 bases; nucleotides not matched to a gene: 3. The CDR3 is 14 residues long. CDR3 sequence reads: CSARDGGQNEKLFF. The CDR3 region has the DNA TGCAGTGCTAGAGATGGGGGACAGAATGAAAAACTGTTTTTT.

This clonotype was found many times. V and J are TRBV4-3 and TRBJ2-7, with D tentatively TRBD1 (5 bases). The CDR3 contains 16 residues. V dropped 1 base and J dropped 1 base, with 14 bases sitting between them. The germline CDR1 and CDR2 sequences are LGHNA and YSLEER. The CDR3 nucleotides are TGCGCCAGCAGCCAAGGTCTGGCAGGGTTATCCTACGAGCAGTACTTC. Its protein product is CASSQGLAGLSYEQYF.

At least ten counts were recorded for this clonotype. The rearrangement uses TRBV6-2 or TRBV6-3 and TRBJ2-7; 10 positions match TRBD2. Trimming at V came to 5 bases and at J to 3 bases, leaving 10 bases not matched to a gene. This CDR3 contains 16 residues. Germline CDR1 reads MNHEY; CDR2 reads SVGEGT. In DNA form, the CDR3 reads TGTGCCAGCAGTGCAAACCTAGCGGGGGCCTTCTACGAGCAGTACTTC. This encodes CASSANLAGAFYEQYF.

With respect to this clonotype: A much larger clone is a single base away; this may be a read error. The chain links TRBV11-2 to TRBJ2-2; D perhaps matches TRBD2 (5 bases). V was trimmed by 1 base and J by 7 bases, leaving 13 bases between them. This CDR3 is 15 amino acids long. CDR1 SGHAT and CDR2 FQNNGV come from the germline V gene. The CDR3 here is CASSLGQRAGGELFF. CDR3 sequence (DNA): TGTGCCAGCAGCTTAGGCCAGAGGGCCGGCGGGGAGCTGTTTTTT.

This clonotype was recorded many times. The chain is built from TRBV18 and TRBJ1-2; D remains unclear. Germline V lookup: CDR1 KGHSH, CDR2 LQKENI. The CDR3 loop spans 13 amino acids. Deletions cut 3 bases from V and 0 bases from J, with 5 bases between. Here the CDR3 DNA reads TGTGCCAGCTCACCCAAATCTAACTATGGCTACACCTTC. Protein sequence: CASSPKSNYGYTF.

This clonotype was seen ten or more times. The chain recombines TRBV7-9 with TRBJ1-6; perhaps TRBD1 as D (5 bases). The ends were cut back, 3 bases at V and 3 bases at J, with 12 bases in the middle. CDR1 SEHNR and CDR2 FQNEAQ come from the germline V gene (reference sequence). This CDR3 is built from 16 residues. CDR3 bases: TGTGCCAGCAGCTTGATGACAGTAGTCTATAATTCACCCCTCCACTTT. Translation gives CASSLMTVVYNSPLHF. Filled out from reference TRBV7-9 and TRBJ1-6, the complete variable domain reads DTGVSQNPRHKITKRGQNVTFRCDPISEHNRLYWYRQTLGQGPEFLTYFQNEAQLEKSRLLSDRFSAERPKGSFSTLEIQRTEQGDSAMYLCASSLMTVVYNSPLHFGNGTRLTVT.

This sequence joins TRBV6-5 and TRBJ1-5, with D hard to call. Trimming stripped 6 bases from V and 0 bases from J, with 15 bases between. The CDR3 sequence is 16 residues long. The germline gives CDR1 MNHEY, CDR2 SVGAGI. The CDR3 bases are TGTGCCAGCAGCCCCCTCGGACGGAATAGCAATCAGCCCCAGCATTTT. This codes for CASSPLGRNSNQPQHF.

This clonotype occurred many times. The CDR3 here is CASSPGNRDRVYEQYF. The CDR3 bases are TGCGCCAGCAGCCCAGGGAACCGGGACAGGGTCTACGAGCAGTACTTC. The chain links TRBV4-1 to TRBJ2-7; 9 positions agree with TRBD1. After removal of 4 bases from V and 3 bases from J, the junction contained 10 bases not matched to a gene. From germline, CDR1 is MGHRA and CDR2 YSYEKL. The CDR3 spans 16 residues.

This clonotype was seen ten or more times. The J gene is TRBJ1-4, the V gene TRBV6-5; the D gene is possibly TRBD1 (5 bases). This CDR3 has 14 residues. Between the trimmed V and J ends, which lost 5 bases and 8 bases, there was a span of 15 bases. CDR1 is MNHEY and CDR2 is SVGAGI in the germline V gene. In nucleotides, the CDR3 is TGTGCCAGCAGTCCGCGGGGGGGGTACGAAAAACTGTTTTTT. Amino acid sequence: CASSPRGGYEKLFF.

Points on this clonotype: This clone may be a read error of a much larger clone one base away. The V call is TRBV27, the J call TRBJ2-2, with 12 bases that match TRBD2. The CDR3 contains 17 residues. Germline V lookup: CDR1 MNHEY, CDR2 SMNVEV (reference sequence). As DNA, the CDR3 is TGTGTCAGCAGTCCGCGACTAGCGGGAGTCGAAGCCGGGGAGCTGTTTTTT. Its translation is CVSSPRLAGVEAGELFF.

As concerns this clonotype: Because it lacks the conserved phenylalanine or tryptophan at the end, this CDR3 is likely a read error. The DNA is left out, because the CDR3 cannot be placed on it with certainty; the CDR3 is given as TCRdb lists it. The chain employs TRBV7-6 and TRBJ1-6; the table calls TRBD1, which could not be checked here. Counting both end residues, the CDR3 totals 12 amino acids. The germline CDR1 and CDR2 sequences are SGHVS and FNYEAQ. CDR3 region: CASSLPRGRLPS.

In its sample, this clonotype was seen many times. V usage is TRBV20-1 and J usage is TRBJ2-3, with a tentative D call TRBD1 (5 bases). CDR1 and CDR2 from the germline V gene are DFQATT and SNEGSKA (reference sequence). The CDR3 sequence is 13 residues long. V was cut by 3 bases and J by 0 bases, with 7 bases left in between. This CDR3 is CSARGQSTDTQYF. The CDR3 DNA sequence: TGCAGTGCTAGGGGGCAGAGCACAGATACGCAGTATTTT.